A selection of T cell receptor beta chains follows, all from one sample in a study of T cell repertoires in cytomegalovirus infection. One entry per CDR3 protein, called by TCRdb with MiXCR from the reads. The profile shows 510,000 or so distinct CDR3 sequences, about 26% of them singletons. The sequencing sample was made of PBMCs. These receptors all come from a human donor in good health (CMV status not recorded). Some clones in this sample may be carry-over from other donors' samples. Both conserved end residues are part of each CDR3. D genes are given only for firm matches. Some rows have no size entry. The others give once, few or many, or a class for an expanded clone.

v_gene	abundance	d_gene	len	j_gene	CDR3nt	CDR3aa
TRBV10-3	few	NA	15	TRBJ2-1	TGTGCCATCAGTGGGGGGACTTCTAGGGGGAATGAGCAGTTCTTC	CAISGGTSRGNEQFF
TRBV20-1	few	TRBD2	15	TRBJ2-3	TGCAGCGCTCCGGGACTAGCGGACGACACAGATACGCAGTATTTT	CSAPGLADDTDTQYF
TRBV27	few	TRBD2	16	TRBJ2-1	TGTGCCAGCAGTAGACTAGCGGGAGCTCAATACAATGAGCAGTTCTTC	CASSRLAGAQYNEQFF
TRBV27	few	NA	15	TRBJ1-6	TGTGCCAGCAGTTTATTTTTTCGCTCAAATTCACCCCTCCACTTT	CASSLFFRSNSPLHF
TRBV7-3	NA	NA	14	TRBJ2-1	TGTGCCAGCAGCCAGGTGGGGAGGTACAATGAGCAGTTCTTC	CASSQVGRYNEQFF
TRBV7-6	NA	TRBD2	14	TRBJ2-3	TGTGCCAGCAGCGCTAGCGGGAGCCACGGAACGCAGTATTTT	CASSASGSHGTQYF
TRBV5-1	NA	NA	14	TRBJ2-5	TGCGCCAGCAGCTTGGCGAGGGAACAAGAGACCCAGTACTTC	CASSLAREQETQYF
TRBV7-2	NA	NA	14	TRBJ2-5	TGTGCCAGCAGCTCGTCAACAGGGTATCAGACCCAGTACTTC	CASSSSTGYQTQYF
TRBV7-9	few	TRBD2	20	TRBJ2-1	TGTGCCAGCAGCCCACCTGGGACTAGCGGAGGATGGAGCTCCTACAATGAGCAGTTCTTC	CASSPPGTSGGWSSYNEQFF
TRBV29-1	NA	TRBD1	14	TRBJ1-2	TGCAGCGTTGATAGCTACAGGGGGCTCTATGGCTACACCTTC	CSVDSYRGLYGYTF
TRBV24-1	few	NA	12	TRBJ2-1	TGTGCCACCAGTTCAGACATGTATGAGCAGTTCTTC	CATSSDMYEQFF
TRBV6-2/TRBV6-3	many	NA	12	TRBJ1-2	TGTGCCAGCAGTCAGGGGACTTATGGCTACACCTTC	CASSQGTYGYTF
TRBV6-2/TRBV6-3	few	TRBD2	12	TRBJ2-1	TGTGCCAGCAGTTCTAAGCGGGGTGAGCAGTTCTTC	CASSSKRGEQFF
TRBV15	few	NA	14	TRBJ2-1	TGTGCCACCAGCAGAGATACGTCCCACTTTGAGCAGTTCTTC	CATSRDTSHFEQFF
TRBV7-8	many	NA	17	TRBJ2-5	TGTGCCAGCAGCCCACGGGGGGGACAGGGAACGAGAGAGACCCAGTACTTC	CASSPRGGQGTRETQYF
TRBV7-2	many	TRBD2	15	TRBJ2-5	TGTGCCAGCAGCTCCTTAGCGGGAGTGTCAGAGACCCAGTACTTC	CASSSLAGVSETQYF
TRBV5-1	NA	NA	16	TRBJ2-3	TGCGCCAGCAGCTTGGGTACCGATTCCCTCACAGATACGCAGTATTTT	CASSLGTDSLTDTQYF
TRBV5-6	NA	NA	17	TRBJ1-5	TGTGCCAGCAGCAAACTACAGGGTATAGTCAACAATCAGCCCCAGCATTTT	CASSKLQGIVNNQPQHF
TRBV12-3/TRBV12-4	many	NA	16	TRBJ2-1	TGTGCCAGCAGTTTTGGCGGCGGCCGACGGCGCAATGAGCAGTTCTTC	CASSFGGGRRRNEQFF
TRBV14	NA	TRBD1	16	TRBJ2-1	TGTGCCAGCAGCCAAACCTCAGGGGGCGCCGGGAATGAGCAGTTCTTC	CASSQTSGGAGNEQFF
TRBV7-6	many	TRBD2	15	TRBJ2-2	TGTGCCAGCAGCTTAGAGGCGGGGGTCACCGGGGAGCTGTTTTTT	CASSLEAGVTGELFF
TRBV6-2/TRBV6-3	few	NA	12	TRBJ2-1	TGTGCCAGCAGTTATACGTACCTTGAGCAGTTCTTC	CASSYTYLEQFF
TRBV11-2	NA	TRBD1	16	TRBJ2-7	TGTGCCAGCAGCAAGAACCGGGACAGGGGCTCCTACGAGCAGTACTTC	CASSKNRDRGSYEQYF
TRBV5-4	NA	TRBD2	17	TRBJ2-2	TGTGCCAGCAGCTTGGGCGCGGGAGGACCGAGAACCGGGGAGCTGTTTTTT	CASSLGAGGPRTGELFF
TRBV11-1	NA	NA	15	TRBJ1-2	TGTGCCAGCAGCTTAGGGGGCGCCGGGACCTATGGCTACACCTTC	CASSLGGAGTYGYTF
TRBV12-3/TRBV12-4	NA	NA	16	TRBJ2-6	TGTGCCAGCAGTGGTTTCGCATCGGGGGGGGCCAACGTCCTGACTTTC	CASSGFASGGANVLTF
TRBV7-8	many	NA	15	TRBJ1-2	TGTGCCAGCAGCACTACAAGCAAGATCAGCCCTGGCTACACCTTC	CASSTTSKISPGYTF
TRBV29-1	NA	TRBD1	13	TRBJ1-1	TGCAGCGTTGAAACAGGGGTGGCGACTGAAGCTTTCTTT	CSVETGVATEAFF
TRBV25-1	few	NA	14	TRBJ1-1	TGTGCCAGCACTGCCGCGGGGCCGGCCCCTGAAGCTTTCTTT	CASTAAGPAPEAFF
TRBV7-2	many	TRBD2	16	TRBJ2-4	TGTGCCAGCAGCTTAGGGAGCGGGAGGGCCTTAAACATTCAGTACTTC	CASSLGSGRALNIQYF
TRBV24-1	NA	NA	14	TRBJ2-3	TGTGCCACCAGTGACAGTGGGTCAGCAGATACGCAGTATTTT	CATSDSGSADTQYF
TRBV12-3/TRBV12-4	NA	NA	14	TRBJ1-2	TGTGCCAGCAGTCCCCAGACAAATAACTATGGCTACACCTTC	CASSPQTNNYGYTF
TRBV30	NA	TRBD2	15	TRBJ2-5	TGTGCCTTCACAAGGACTAGCGGGAACCAAGAGACCCAGTACTTC	CAFTRTSGNQETQYF
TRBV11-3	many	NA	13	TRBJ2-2	TGTGCCAGCAGCTTAGAGGGACGCGGGGAGCTGTTTTTT	CASSLEGRGELFF
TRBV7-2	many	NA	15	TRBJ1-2	TGTGCCAGCAGCTTAGGGTTTTCAAGAGGCTATGGCTACACCTTC	CASSLGFSRGYGYTF
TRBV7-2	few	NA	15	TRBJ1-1	TGTGCCAGCAGCTTAGCCTCCACAGGGAACACTGAAGCTTTCTTT	CASSLASTGNTEAFF
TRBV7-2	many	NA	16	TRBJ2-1	TGTGCCAGCAGCTTAGCCCCAGACCCCTCCTACAATGAGCAGTTCTTC	CASSLAPDPSYNEQFF
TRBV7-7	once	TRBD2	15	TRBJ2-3	TGTGCCAGCAGCTACAGAGCGGGAGGGGTAGATACGCAGTATTTT	CASSYRAGGVDTQYF
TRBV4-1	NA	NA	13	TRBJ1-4	TGCGCCAGCAGATCGACCCTAGAAGAAAAACTGTTTTTT	CASRSTLEEKLFF
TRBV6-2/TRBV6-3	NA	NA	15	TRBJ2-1	TGTGCCAGCAGTTACCCCAACCACCCCTACAATGAGCAGTTCTTC	CASSYPNHPYNEQFF
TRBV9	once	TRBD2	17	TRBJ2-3	TGTGCCAGCAGCGCGGGACTAGCGGGAGCAAACACAGATACGCAGTATTTT	CASSAGLAGANTDTQYF
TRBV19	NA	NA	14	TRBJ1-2	TGTGCCAGTAGCCTACAGGGCTTCGACTATGGCTACACCTTC	CASSLQGFDYGYTF
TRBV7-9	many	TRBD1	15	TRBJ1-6	TGTGCCAGCAGCCAAGAGGGACAGGGGCTTTCACCCCTCCACTTT	CASSQEGQGLSPLHF
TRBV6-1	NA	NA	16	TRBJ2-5	TGTGCCAGCAGTACTCAAGGACATAGGTACCAAGAGACCCAGTACTTC	CASSTQGHRYQETQYF
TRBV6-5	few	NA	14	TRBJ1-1	TGTGCCAGCAGTCTGACAGACTTGAACACTGAAGCTTTCTTT	CASSLTDLNTEAFF
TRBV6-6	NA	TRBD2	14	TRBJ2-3	TGTGCCAGCAACAGCGGGAGGGCCGTAGATACGCAGTATTTT	CASNSGRAVDTQYF
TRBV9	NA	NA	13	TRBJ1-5	TGTGCCAGCAGCGGCGGGGGGCAGGAGCCCCAGCATTTT	CASSGGGQEPQHF
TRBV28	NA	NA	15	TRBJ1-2	TGTGCCAGCAGTTTACCGGGAGATCGTATACATGGCTACACCTTC	CASSLPGDRIHGYTF
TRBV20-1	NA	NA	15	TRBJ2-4	TGCAGTGCTAGAGCCCCCGAAGTTTCGATAGGCATTCAGTACTTC	CSARAPEVSIGIQYF
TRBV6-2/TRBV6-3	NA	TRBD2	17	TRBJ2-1	TGTGCCAGCAGTTTCTCCTTAGCGGGTCAAGGGGACAATGAGCAGTTCTTC	CASSFSLAGQGDNEQFF
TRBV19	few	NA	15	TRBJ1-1	TGTGCCAGTAGTATAGGCCTCGGGGTTTATACTGAAGCTTTCTTT	CASSIGLGVYTEAFF
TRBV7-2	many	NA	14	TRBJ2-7	TGTGCCAGCAGCCGCCTGGGTGGTTTGGAGGAGCAGTACTTC	CASSRLGGLEEQYF
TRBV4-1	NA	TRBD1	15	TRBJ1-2	TGCGCCAGCAGCTTTCGGACAGGTGCCGGCTATGGCTACACCTTC	CASSFRTGAGYGYTF
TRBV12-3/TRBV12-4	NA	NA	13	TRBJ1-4	TGTGCCAGCGTTGGGTACATTAATGAAAAACTGTTTTTT	CASVGYINEKLFF
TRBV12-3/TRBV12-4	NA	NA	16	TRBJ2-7	TGTGCCAGCAGTTTCGGAGGGGCCCTCTATCCCTACGAGCAGTACTTC	CASSFGGALYPYEQYF